This T cell receptor (beta chain) was recorded in a study of shared clonotypes between healthy human individuals. TCRdb's table, derived via immunoSEQ multiplex PCR, lists solely in-frame clones and lacks some. The sample holds roughly 2.2 million clones; more than 85% are singletons and the top ten take 0.39%. CDR1 is LNHNV, CDR2 YYDKDF, per germline (reference sequence). The CDR3 extends over 15 amino acids. V lost 6 bases to trimming and J lost 0 bases, with 13 bases between them. This clonotype was sampled from a man in his late teens or twenties in good health. Some clones in this sample may be carry-over from other donors' samples. The specimen sequenced was naive CD4+ T cells from PBMCs. The subset was: CD45RA+ positively selected. The V call is TRBV15, the J call TRBJ2-3; D is ambiguous. The CDR3 region has the DNA TGTGCCACCAGGACCGGACCGATAAGCACAGATACGCAGTATTTT. Translating it yields CATRTGPISTDTQYF.